The rows below give T cell receptor beta chains drawn from one sample of a study of immune cell composition in non-small cell lung cancer. Sequencing was performed with immunoSEQ multiplex PCR; in TCRdb, only in-frame clones are kept and a portion is missing. The sample has fewer than 2,000 clones; approximately 78% are singletons. Input material: lung tumor tissue. The receptors were sampled from a human donor with non-small cell lung cancer. The CDR3 runs from the conserved cysteine through the conserved F or W.

V: TRBV28
CDR3: CASSRQLPPYEQYF

V: TRBV27
CDR3: CASSRPPGQGIHEQYF

V: TRBV11-2
CDR3: CASSLAAGSLPSTDTQYF

V: TRBV28
CDR3: CASRGTGDLMNTEAFF

V: TRBV7-9
CDR3: CASSLQGAREKLFF

V: TRBV9
CDR3: CASSLRDDYRYEQYF

V: TRBV7-2
CDR3: CASSGESSGNTIYF

V: TRBV7-2
CDR3: CASSPDRRNEQYF

V: TRBV28
CDR3: CATTTGNTIYF

V: TRBV5-1
CDR3: CASSLPGAANTGELFF

V: TRBV28
CDR3: CASSPSGSSGANVLTF

V: TRBV4-3
CDR3: CASSQVSGFYNEQFF

V: TRBV4-1
CDR3: CASSQGGSVYNEQFF

V: TRBV7-9
CDR3: CASSLDAGRYRDQYF

V: TRBV5-4
CDR3: CASSSGTGGDSTGF

V: TRBV10-3
CDR3: CAISESASVTYEQYF

V: TRBV4-3
CDR3: CASSQDRGGQETQYF

V: TRBV10-3
CDR3: CAISDSGQGPEQYF